This T cell receptor beta chain was captured in a study of OX40 agonist ivuxolimab in advanced cancers. TCRdb's copy holds only in-frame clones and misses some; the assay was immunoSEQ multiplex PCR. The sample carries 70,000 to 95,000 clones, 84% recorded once. The CDR3 extends over 13 amino acids. The germline CDR1 and CDR2 sequences are SGDLS and YYNGEE. V lost 1 base and J lost 1, with 5 bases in between. The rearrangement links TRBV9 to TRBJ2-5; D gene uncertain. The sequenced sample was CD4+ or CD8+ T cells sorted from blood, obtained in a trial of the OX40 agonist ivuxolimab. This clonotype was obtained from an adult with an advanced solid tumor such as melanoma, head and neck, liver or kidney cancer. CDR3 coding DNA: TGTGCCAGCAGCGTAAGGTTCCAAGAGACCCAGTACTTC. It codes for CASSVRFQETQYF.